The 23 T cell receptor beta chains given below trace back to one sample, sequenced in a study of metastatic and nonmetastatic thyroid tumors. No patient had received any treatment before thyroid surgery. TCRdb ran MiXCR on the PCR reads. Of 4,500 or so clones listed, approximately 18% were seen once; the top ten hold approximately 25%. Input material: adjacent normal tissue. Receptors were obtained from a male donor with papillary thyroid cancer or a benign thyroid nodule (not recorded which). Some clones in this sample may be carry-over from other donors' samples.

This clone was observed many times. This sequence joins TRBV6-1 and TRBJ1-1, with 7 bases identical to TRBD1. The V and J ends lost 1 base and 7 bases, in that order; junction bases with no gene match: 9. Looked up from germline, CDR1 is MNHNS and CDR2 is SASEGT. The CDR3 is 15 amino acids. CDR3 DNA sequence: TGTGCCAGCAGTGAAGGTCCCGGGACAGTGGGTGAAGCTTTCTTT. It is translated as CASSEGPGTVGEAFF.

This clone has at least ten counts. The chain combines TRBV18 with TRBJ2-7; D may match TRBD1 or TRBD2 (5 bases each). The CDR3 has 12 amino acids. The V gene's germline CDR1 is KGHSH and CDR2 LQKENI. Trimming shortened V by 2 bases and J by 3 bases, and 5 bases separated the two germline ends. The CDR3 DNA reads as TGTGCCAGCTCACCAGGGGGCTACGAGCAGTACTTC. Its protein product is CASSPGGYEQYF.

This clone has ten or more counts. The J gene is TRBJ1-1, the V gene TRBV6-5; TRBD1 might be the D (5 bases). Trimming removed 1 base from V and 2 bases from J, with 8 bases in between. CDR3 length: 14 amino acids. Germline values: CDR1 MNHEY, CDR2 SVGAGI. The CDR3 sequence: CASSYFDRNTEAFF. The CDR3 nucleotides read TGTGCCAGCAGTTACTTCGACAGAAACACTGAAGCTTTCTTT.

The CDR3 DNA sequence: TGTGCCAGCAGCCAGGGACTAGCGGGCACAGATACGCAGTATTTT. Translated, it gives CASSQGLAGTDTQYF. This chain joins TRBV7-3 and TRBJ2-3, with 11 nucleotides matching TRBD2. Germline lookup yields CDR1 SGHTA and CDR2 FQGTGA. CDR3 size: 15 residues. The V and J ends lost 5 bases and 1 base, in that order; junction bases with no gene match: 2. Drawing the rest from reference TRBV7-3 and TRBJ2-3, the complete variable domain is GAGVSQTPSNKVTEKGKYVELRCDPISGHTALYWYRQSLGQGPEFLIYFQGTGAADDSGLPNDRFFAVRPEGSVSTLKIQRTERGDSAVYLCASSQGLAGTDTQYFGPGTRLTVL.

The V call is TRBV29-1, the J call TRBJ1-2; D remains ambiguous. The germline CDR1 and CDR2 sequences are SQVTM and ANQGSEA. Trimming took 5 bases from V and 4 from J, leaving 20 bases between them. This CDR3 spans 15 amino acids. This CDR3 is CSVIHPGPTGYGYTF. In nucleotides, the CDR3 is TGCAGCGTTATACATCCGGGCCCCACGGGCTATGGCTACACCTTC.

This clone is categorized as medium-sized. This chain connects TRBV6-5 to TRBJ1-2; D uncertain. Per germline, CDR1 MNHEY and CDR2 SVGAGI. This CDR3 has 14 residues. Trimming took off 0 bases at V and 4 bases at J, with 9 bases between the two ends. CDR3 in DNA: TGTGCCAGCAGTTACTCACCAGCCCCCTATGGCTACACCTTC. Its protein is CASSYSPAPYGYTF.

About this clone: Other DNA sequences from this sample encode an identical CDR3 as well. The CDR3 loop is CASSLYQGNNSPLHF. The CDR3 DNA reads as TGTGCCAGCAGCTTATATCAGGGTAATAATTCACCCCTCCACTTT. This rearrangement joins TRBV7-3 to TRBJ1-6; tentatively, D is TRBD1 (5 bases). The CDR3 covers 15 residues. Looked up from germline, CDR1 is SGHTA and CDR2 is FQGTGA. Between the trimmed V and J ends, which lost 2 bases and 5 bases, there was a span of 10 bases.

This clone came up many times. V gene TRBV6-1 combines with J gene TRBJ2-7; D is perhaps TRBD1 (5 bases). This CDR3 has 13 residues. V lost 3 bases and J lost 3, with 9 bases in between. The germline V gene has CDR1 MNHNS and CDR2 SASEGT. The CDR3, as DNA: TGTGCCAGCAGTGATCGAGACAGCTACGAGCAGTACTTC. Translated, it gives CASSDRDSYEQYF.

The table lists this clone with a few counts. The chain couples TRBV12-3 or TRBV12-4 to TRBJ2-3; D perhaps matches TRBD2 (5 bases). Trimming removed 3 bases from V and 1 base from J, with 11 bases in between. The CDR3 covers 15 residues. CDR3: CASSLVGSGTDTQYF. The DNA for the CDR3 is TGTGCCAGCAGTTTGGTCGGTAGCGGCACAGATACGCAGTATTTT.

In this sample, this clone turned up a few times. V usage is TRBV15 and J usage is TRBJ2-2; possibly TRBD2 for D (5 bases). Germline CDR1 reads LNHNV; CDR2 reads YYDKDF (reference sequence). The CDR3 spans 14 residues. The ends were cut back, 1 base at V and 8 bases at J, with 11 bases in the middle. CDR3 amino acids: CATSRGTGAGELFF. DNA for the CDR3: TGTGCCACCAGCAGAGGGACTGGCGCTGGGGAGCTGTTTTTT. Full variable domain (remainder filled in from reference TRBV15 and TRBJ2-2): DAMVIQNPRYQVTQFGKPVTLSCSQTLNHNVMYWYQQKSSQAPKLLFHYYDKDFNNEADTPDNFQSRRPNTSFCFLDIRSPGLGDTAMYLCATSRGTGAGELFFGEGSRLTVL.

The chain employs TRBV20-1 and TRBJ2-5; 7 bases line up with TRBD2. Germline-derived CDR1 and CDR2 are DFQATT and SNEGSKA (reference sequence). The CDR3 extends over 14 amino acids. V shed 5 bases, J shed 1 base, and the junction held 7 bases outside the gene matches. CDR3 residues: CSALGGECQETQYF. The CDR3 DNA is TGCAGTGCTTTGGGGGGGGAGTGCCAAGAGACCCAGTACTTC.

By share of the sample, this clone is medium-sized (0.01 to 0.1%). The gene calls are TRBV9 and TRBJ2-2; D possibly matches TRBD1 or TRBD2 (7 bases each). From germline, CDR1 is SGDLS and CDR2 YYNGEE. V lost 0 bases to trimming and J lost 3 bases, with 18 bases between them. CDR3 length: 18 amino acids. This chain's CDR3 is CASSVDSGAGGYTGELFF. CDR3 DNA: TGTGCCAGCAGCGTAGACAGCGGGGCAGGGGGATACACCGGGGAGCTGTTTTTT. Together with reference TRBV9 and TRBJ2-2, the CDR3 gives the full variable domain: DSGVTQTPKHLITATGQRVTLRCSPRSGDLSVYWYQQSLDQGLQFLIQYYNGEERAKGNILERFSAQQFPDLHSELNLSSLELGDSALYFCASSVDSGAGGYTGELFFGEGSRLTVL.

V is TRBV6-1 and J is TRBJ2-1, with D tentatively TRBD2 (6 bases). V lost 5 bases, J lost 5 bases, and 13 bases lay in between. Per germline, CDR1 MNHNS and CDR2 SASEGT. The CDR3 is made up of 14 amino acids. The CDR3 DNA sequence: TGTGCCAGCAGTTCCGGGACTGGCAACAATGAGCAGTTCTTC. Amino acid sequence: CASSSGTGNNEQFF.

This sequence joins TRBV15 and TRBJ2-2, with D perhaps TRBD1 or TRBD2 (5 bases each). Germline CDR1 reads LNHNV; CDR2 reads YYDKDF (reference sequence). The CDR3 loop spans 21 amino acids. Trimming left V 0 bases short and J 2 bases short, with 25 bases between. CDR3 loop: CATSRERTSGTTASNTGELFF. CDR3 nucleotides: TGTGCCACCAGCAGAGAAAGAACCTCCGGGACGACCGCTTCAAACACCGGGGAGCTGTTTTTT.

This clone was seen many times. The chain joins TRBV5-1 to TRBJ2-5, with D tentatively TRBD2 (6 bases). The CDR3 extends over 14 amino acids. With 0 bases removed from V and 6 bases from J, the gap between germline ends came to 12 bases. CDR1 is SGHRS, CDR2 YFSETQ, per germline. This CDR3 reads CASSLGLGQQTQYF. The CDR3 DNA reads as TGCGCCAGCAGCTTGGGACTAGGGCAGCAGACCCAGTACTTC. Variable domain in full (rest from reference TRBV5-1 and TRBJ2-5): KAGVTQTPRYLIKTRGQQVTLSCSPISGHRSVSWYQQTPGQGLQFLFEYFSETQRNKGNFPGRFSGRQFSNSRSEMNVSTLELGDSALYLCASSLGLGQQTQYFGPGTRLLVL.

This chain connects TRBV28 to TRBJ2-7; no reliable D call. CDR1 is MDHEN, CDR2 SYDVKM, per germline. The CDR3 has 12 amino acids. V lost 3 bases and J 4 bases, leaving 7 bases between the germline ends. CDR3 DNA sequence: TGTGCCAGCAGTTTCCCTTTTTACGAGCAGTACTTC. It translates to CASSFPFYEQYF.

This clone was picked up a small number of times. The rearrangement uses TRBV6-1 and TRBJ1-3, with 7 bases fitting TRBD1. CDR3 size: 15 residues. Trimming at V came to 4 bases and at J to 2 bases, leaving 5 bases not matched to a gene. Germline V gene data show CDR1 as MNHNS and CDR2 as SASEGT. The CDR3 spells CASSVQGRPGNTIYF. In DNA, the CDR3 is TGTGCCAGCAGTGTACAGGGGCGCCCTGGAAACACCATATATTTT.

This chain connects TRBV27 to TRBJ1-2; D may be TRBD1 (6 bases). This CDR3 is built from 13 residues. V was shortened by 7 bases and J by 5 bases, with 14 bases between the two germline ends. The germline V gene encodes CDR1 MNHEY and CDR2 SMNVEV (reference sequence). This CDR3 reads CASKSHGQYGYTF. The CDR3 nucleotides are TGTGCCAGCAAATCGCACGGACAGTATGGCTACACCTTC.

This clone was counted between two and nine times. The chain recombines TRBV27 with TRBJ2-1; 11 bases agree with TRBD2. Germline V gene data show CDR1 as MNHEY and CDR2 as SMNVEV (reference sequence). The CDR3 length is 15 residues. V dropped 3 bases and J dropped 7; count of bases not matched to a gene: 5. CDR3 sequence: CASSFLASGRNEQFF. DNA for the CDR3: TGTGCCAGCAGTTTCCTGGCTAGCGGGAGGAATGAGCAGTTCTTC.

This clone is categorized as medium-sized. The V call is TRBV19, the J call TRBJ1-2, with a possible D match to TRBD1 (5 bases). CDR3 size: 14 residues. In germline, CDR1 is LNHDA, CDR2 SQIVND (reference sequence). V was clipped by 5 bases and J by 6 bases, with 16 bases between them. The CDR3 coding sequence is TGTGCCAGTAGTCAGGGCCTCGGGGACCATGGCTACACCTTC. Translated, it gives CASSQGLGDHGYTF.

To note about this clone: Germline and junction disagree at one end, which may indicate a read error. The V and J genes are TRBV2 and TRBJ1-2, with D perhaps TRBD1 (6 bases). Per the germline V gene, CDR1 is SNHLY and CDR2 is FYNNEI. CDR3 length: 14 amino acids. CDR3 sequence: CASSERNRDYGYTF. As DNA, the CDR3 is TGTGCCAGCAGTGAACGCAACAGGGACTACGGCTACACCTTC.

The chain uses TRBV27 and TRBJ2-4; D gene ambiguous. The CDR3 runs 15 residues. V gave up 5 bases and J gave up 6 bases, with 17 bases separating them. Germline CDR1 is MNHEY and CDR2 is SMNVEV (reference sequence). The CDR3 DNA reads as TGTGCCAGCAGTCCCAATGTGGGGTACGGAAACATTCAGTACTTC. Its translation: CASSPNVGYGNIQYF.

The chain has TRBV6-1 and TRBJ2-3; 7 bases align to TRBD1. Germline V gives CDR1 MNHNS, CDR2 SASEGT. CDR3 length: 14 amino acids. V dropped 4 bases and J dropped 3; count of bases not matched to a gene: 4. Written as DNA, the CDR3 is TGTGCCAGCAGTGCGGACAGGTTAACAGATACGCAGTATTTT. It yields the protein CASSADRLTDTQYF.